Sequencing of this T cell receptor beta chain was carried out in a study of T cells after yellow fever vaccination. V was shortened by 6 bases and J by 3 bases, with 17 bases between the two germline ends. The CDR3 is 16 amino acids. Germline CDR1 is WNHNN and CDR2 is SYGVQD (reference sequence). TCRdb independently ran MiXCR on the 5' RACE reads; one entry per CDR3 protein. The table includes hundreds of thousands of distinct CDR3 sequences, about 12% detected once. This clonotype was counted a few times. The chain links TRBV10-1 to TRBJ2-2; perhaps TRBD1 as D (6 bases). The source material was PBMCs, sampled on the day of the yellow fever booster vaccination. The source of this sequence is a man younger than 40 who received the YFV17D yellow fever vaccine. CDR3 loop: CASSQTGTQYTGELFF. The DNA of the CDR3 is TGCGCCAGCAGCCAAACCGGGACACAATACACCGGGGAGCTGTTTTTT.